These 28 T cell receptor beta chains were all obtained from the same sample, sequenced in a study of OX40 agonist ivuxolimab in advanced cancers. Sequencing used immunoSEQ multiplex PCR; TCRdb keeps in-frame clones, though not all of them. Of about 83,000 clones in the sample, approximately 83% were seen once. Sequences were derived from CD4+ or CD8+ T cells sorted from blood, sampled in a trial of the OX40 agonist ivuxolimab. The receptor source for this set is an adult with an advanced solid tumor such as melanoma, head and neck, liver or kidney cancer.

The V gene is TRBV18, the J gene TRBJ1-1; no clear D. V lost 7 bases and J lost 1, with 7 bases in between. Germline V gene sequence: CDR1 KGHSH, CDR2 LQKENI. The CDR3 has 12 residues. CDR3 DNA: TGTGCCAGCTGTAGGAGGAACACTGAAGCTTTCTTT. Its protein is CASCRRNTEAFF.

This clone has a handful of counts. The genes are TRBV7-2 and TRBJ1-5; D is ambiguous. The CDR3 covers 13 residues. Germline CDR1 reads SGHTA; CDR2 reads FQGNSA. V lost 5 bases, J lost 7 bases, and 12 bases lay in between. Here the CDR3 DNA reads TGTGCCAGCAGCCCTAGCGCCCGGCAGCCCCAGCATTTT. Amino acids: CASSPSARQPQHF.

CDR3 region: CASSPRGRYGGETQYF. Written as DNA, the CDR3 is TGTGCCAGCAGCCCTCGGGGGAGGTACGGGGGAGAGACCCAGTACTTC. The gene calls are TRBV7-3 and TRBJ2-5, with D tentatively TRBD2 (6 bases). Germline CDR1 reads SGHTA; CDR2 reads FQGTGA. The length of the CDR3 is 16 residues. Trimming pared 5 bases from V and 4 bases from J, leaving 20 bases between.

The chain carries TRBV30 and TRBJ1-2, with a tentative D call TRBD1 (6 bases). Trimming left V 0 bases short and J 4 bases short, with 15 bases between. This CDR3 region has 15 residues. The V gene's germline CDR1 is GTSNPN and CDR2 SVGIG (reference sequence). In DNA form, the CDR3 reads TGTGCCTGGAGTGTATTGGTCAGGGGTAGCTATGGCTACACCTTC. Translating gives CAWSVLVRGSYGYTF.

For the CDR3, the DNA is TGTGCCAGTAGTACACCGAACACTGAAGCTTTCTTT. This encodes CASSTPNTEAFF. This chain connects TRBV19 to TRBJ1-1, with D hard to call. The CDR3 runs to 12 residues. Trimming removed 4 bases at V and 1 base at J, with 4 bases between. The germline V gene has CDR1 LNHDA and CDR2 SQIVND (reference sequence).

The genes are TRBV5-6 and TRBJ2-3, with 8 bases aligning to TRBD2. The CDR3 has 16 amino acids. The V segment lost 0 bases and the J segment 3 bases; nucleotides outside the gene matches: 6. Germline CDR1 SGHDT, CDR2 YYEEEE. For the CDR3, the DNA is TGTGCCAGCAGCTTGGCCTTCGGGAGGGGGACAGATACGCAGTATTTT. It specifies CASSLAFGRGTDTQYF.

The V and J genes are TRBV4-2 and TRBJ1-6, with D tentatively TRBD1 (5 bases). Germline loops: CDR1 LGHNA, CDR2 YNFKEQ. Trimming stripped 0 bases from V and 4 bases from J, with 16 bases between. The length of the CDR3 is 18 residues. The CDR3 nucleotides read TGTGCCAGCAGCCAAGAGCGGGGAGGGGCTAAATATAATTCACCCCTCCACTTT. This sequence encodes CASSQERGGAKYNSPLHF.

This clone was seen only a few times. The rearrangement links TRBV7-9 to TRBJ2-5; 7 bases map to TRBD1. This CDR3 spans 16 amino acids. Germline values: CDR1 SEHNR, CDR2 FQNEAQ (reference sequence). The junction had 7 bases not matched to a gene; V was cut back by 1 base and J by 2 bases. The CDR3 DNA sequence: TGTGCCAGCAGCTTAGGGCCCCCGGGACAGCAAGAGACCCAGTACTTC. Amino acids: CASSLGPPGQQETQYF.

The CDR3 region is CASSLAVGGNTEAFF. The DNA of the CDR3 is TGCGCCAGCAGCTTGGCCGTGGGGGGGAACACTGAAGCTTTCTTT. The rearrangement uses TRBV5-1 and TRBJ1-1, with D possibly matching TRBD1 (5 bases). CDR1 and CDR2 from the germline V gene are SGHRS and YFSETQ. This CDR3 is built from 15 residues. V lost 0 bases and J lost 1, with 10 bases in between.

The chain employs TRBV7-6 and TRBJ1-3; no clear D. Trimming shortened V by 1 base and J by 3 bases, and 7 bases separated the two germline ends. CDR1 is SGHVS and CDR2 is FNYEAQ in the germline V gene. The CDR3 consists of 14 residues. In nucleotides, the CDR3 is TGTGCCAGCAGCTTAGTGGGAGGTGGAAACACCATATATTTT. Amino acid sequence: CASSLVGGGNTIYF.

The table lists this clone with a few counts. The chain employs TRBV30 and TRBJ1-2; 8 bases line up with TRBD1. The V gene end was trimmed by 2 bases and the J gene end by 8 bases; junction bases not matched to a gene: 10. This CDR3 is built from 14 residues. Germline-derived CDR1 and CDR2 are GTSNPN and SVGIG (reference sequence). The CDR3 DNA reads TGTGCCTGGAGTCGACAGGGGAGTCGGGGGGGCTACACCTTC. As protein: CAWSRQGSRGGYTF. The full variable domain, rest sourced from reference TRBV30 and TRBJ1-2, is SQTIHQWPATLVQPVGSPLSLECTVEGTSNPNLYWYRQAAGRGLQLLFYSVGIGQISSEVPQNLSASRPQDRQFILSSKKLLLSDSGFYLCAWSRQGSRGGYTFGSGTRLTVV.

V gene TRBV27 combines with J gene TRBJ1-6; perhaps TRBD1 as D (6 bases). Germline assignment: CDR1 MNHEY and CDR2 SMNVEV (reference sequence). The CDR3 has 15 amino acids. Trimming removed 5 bases at V and 12 bases at J, with 20 bases between. CDR3: CASSRQQGWMEPLHF. The CDR3 DNA follows: TGTGCCAGCAGTCGCCAACAGGGTTGGATGGAACCCCTCCACTTT.

This sequence joins TRBV11-1 and TRBJ1-2; D perhaps matches TRBD1 (6 bases). The CDR3 contains 14 residues. Trimming pared 5 bases from V and 2 bases from J, leaving 12 bases between. Germline values: CDR1 SGHAT, CDR2 FQDESV (reference sequence). The CDR3 DNA follows: TGTGCCAGCAGCGGGGCCGGACAGAACTATGGCTACACCTTC. Translating it yields CASSGAGQNYGYTF.

As DNA, the CDR3 is TGTGCCAGCAGGCCCCCTATTCCCTACGAGCAGTACTTC. Translating it yields CASRPPIPYEQYF. The gene calls are TRBV6-5 and TRBJ2-7; D is ambiguous. Deletions cut 6 bases from V and 2 bases from J, with 11 bases between. The CDR3 consists of 13 residues. CDR1 and CDR2 from the germline V gene are MNHEY and SVGAGI.

This clone has only a few counts. The rearrangement links TRBV2 to TRBJ2-7; 7 bases match TRBD2. Germline CDR1 SNHLY, CDR2 FYNNEI. The CDR3 loop spans 15 amino acids. The trim removed 6 bases at V and 3 bases at J, leaving 11 bases unmatched. The CDR3 DNA reads TGTGCCAGCAGAATGGGGGGGGTGGTGGGCTACGAGCAGTACTTC. Amino acids: CASRMGGVVGYEQYF.

The rearrangement uses TRBV10-2 and TRBJ2-2; possible D gene TRBD1, 5 bases. Per the germline V gene, CDR1 is WSHSY and CDR2 is SAAADI. The CDR3 has 15 residues. V gave up 8 bases and J gave up 1 base, with 14 bases separating them. The DNA of the CDR3 is TGCGCCAGCTCAAATACCGACAGGAACACCGGGGAGCTGTTTTTT. It encodes CASSNTDRNTGELFF.

This clone was seen more than once but under ten times. This chain links TRBV27 with TRBJ1-5, with D hard to call. The CDR3 spans 14 residues. The germline V gene encodes CDR1 MNHEY and CDR2 SMNVEV (reference sequence). With 4 bases removed from V and 9 bases from J, the gap between germline ends came to 16 bases. CDR3 residues: CASSSLESLGPQHF. CDR3 DNA sequence: TGTGCCAGCAGTTCACTTGAATCCCTTGGGCCCCAGCATTTT.

This clone was seen just once. A junction boundary mismatches the germline segment, possibly from a read error. Other nucleotide sequences in the sample specify the same CDR3. This chain links TRBV7-3 with TRBJ2-7, with a possible D match to TRBD2 (7 bases). This CDR3 region has 15 residues. CDR1 SGHTA and CDR2 FQGTGA come from the germline V gene. The CDR3 region has the DNA TGCGCCAGCAGCCCGAATGCGGGGGCCTCCTACGAGCAGTACTTC. Translating it yields CASSPNAGASYEQYF.

The chain recombines TRBV29-1 with TRBJ1-5; 7 nucleotides line up with TRBD1. The CDR3 has 14 residues. Trimming took 4 bases from V and 4 from J; bases not matched to a gene: 7. Looked up from germline, CDR1 is SQVTM and CDR2 is ANQGSEA. Here the CDR3 reads CSVVETGLNQPQHF. CDR3 DNA: TGCAGCGTTGTGGAGACAGGGTTAAATCAGCCCCAGCATTTT. Based on the CDR3 plus reference TRBV29-1 and TRBJ1-5, the full variable domain is SAVISQKPSRDICQRGTSLTIQCQVDSQVTMMFWYRQQPGQSLTLIATANQGSEATYESGFVIDKFPISRPNLTFSTLTVSNMSPEDSSIYLCSVVETGLNQPQHFGDGTRLSIL.

This clone occurred a few times. V and J are TRBV11-2 and TRBJ1-1; tentatively, D is TRBD1 (6 bases). The CDR3 is 14 residues long. Germline CDR1 SGHAT, CDR2 FQNNGV. V lost 3 bases to trimming and J lost 5 bases, with 13 bases between them. In DNA, the CDR3 is TGTGCCAGCAGCTTCGGTTTAAGGGGGACTGAAGCTTTCTTT. This codes for CASSFGLRGTEAFF.

This clone came up once. The rearrangement uses TRBV6-5 and TRBJ1-2, with D possibly matching TRBD1 (5 bases). CDR1 is MNHEY, CDR2 SVGAGI, per germline. CDR3 length equals 14 residues. Between the trimmed V and J ends, which lost 6 bases and 4 bases, there was a span of 15 bases. CDR3 nucleotides: TGTGCCAGCAGGCGGGGCGGAGGTCCCTATGGCTACACCTTC. Amino acid sequence: CASRRGGGPYGYTF.

The rearrangement links TRBV4-1 to TRBJ1-2, with D possibly matching TRBD1 (6 bases). V gave up 4 bases and J gave up 0 bases, with 18 bases separating them. The V gene's germline CDR1 is MGHRA and CDR2 YSYEKL. This CDR3 region has 17 residues. The chain's CDR3 is CASSPGAGVGANYGYTF. CDR3 DNA sequence: TGCGCCAGCAGCCCAGGTGCAGGGGTTGGAGCTAACTATGGCTACACCTTC.

The CDR3 DNA reads as TGTGCCAGCAGCTTAGTGGGGATGGAAACTGAAGCTTTCTTT. This sequence encodes CASSLVGMETEAFF. The chain carries TRBV5-6 and TRBJ1-1; D is undetermined. Germline V lookup: CDR1 SGHDT, CDR2 YYEEEE. V was pared by 2 bases and J by 5 bases, with 13 bases between. The CDR3 consists of 14 residues.

The V call is TRBV5-5, the J call TRBJ1-3, with D hard to call. Trimming took off 4 bases at V and 4 bases at J, with 15 bases between the two ends. This CDR3 has 15 amino acids. Germline-derived CDR1 and CDR2 are SGHKS and YYEKEE (reference sequence). For the CDR3, the DNA is TGTGCCAGCAGCCCGCACATGGGCCCAGGAAACACCATATATTTT. It encodes CASSPHMGPGNTIYF.

The chain has TRBV4-3 and TRBJ1-5, with D tentatively TRBD1 (5 bases). The CDR3 loop spans 16 amino acids. The ends were cut back, 0 bases at V and 5 bases at J, with 14 bases in the middle. Germline V CDR1 and CDR2: LGHNA, YSLEER. Here the CDR3 DNA reads TGCGCCAGCAGCCAAGATTCCGGGACCAAGGATCAGCCCCAGCATTTT. This encodes CASSQDSGTKDQPQHF.

The rearrangement links TRBV13 to TRBJ2-2, with D perhaps being TRBD1 or TRBD2 (5 bases each). The germline V and J ends were trimmed by 5 bases and 6 bases, with 13 bases remaining between them. Germline CDR1 PRHDT, CDR2 FYEKMQ (reference sequence). The CDR3 loop spans 14 amino acids. The CDR3 region is CASSTGTGAGELFF. DNA of the CDR3: TGTGCCAGCAGCACCGGGACCGGGGCCGGGGAGCTGTTTTTT.

The V call is TRBV4-2, the J call TRBJ2-5; D gene unclear. CDR3 length: 14 amino acids. CDR1 LGHNA and CDR2 YNFKEQ come from the germline V gene. V was trimmed by 4 bases and J by 4 bases, leaving 13 bases between them. The CDR3 region is CASSPPDLRETQYF. Here the CDR3 DNA reads TGTGCCAGCAGCCCTCCGGACCTCCGAGAGACCCAGTACTTC.

The chain recombines TRBV19 with TRBJ1-5, with a possible D match to TRBD1 (6 bases). Germline values: CDR1 LNHDA, CDR2 SQIVND (reference sequence). The V end lost 7 bases, the J end lost 7 bases, and 14 bases lay between the germline ends. This CDR3 is built from 13 residues. CDR3: CASTKGGGQPQHF. In DNA, the CDR3 is TGTGCCAGTACCAAGGGGGGGGGCCAGCCCCAGCATTTT.